This T cell receptor (beta chain) came from a study of shared clonotypes between healthy human individuals. In the case of this clone: The antigen is undetermined.

General observations from the study: Among a handful of donors, roughly 5% of naive CD4 clonotypes were found in common. Even with large depth, rarefaction showed that sorted-subset sequencing was incomplete. Non-shared clonotypes were found to have lower generation probabilities than the clonotypes that were shared by all four of the sorted-subset donors.

Naive CD8 isolation took CD45RO-negative cells positively selected for CCR7 and excluded terminally differentiated effector memory CD45RA+ cells. Caucasian adults residing in Nashville, Tennessee made up all the donors. Germline V CDR1 and CDR2: SEHNR, FQNEAQ (reference sequence). The CDR3 runs to 16 residues. Trimming took off 5 bases at V and 0 bases at J, with 17 bases between the two ends. Profiled with immunoSEQ multiplex PCR; TCRdb holds only in-frame clones, not every one. The repertoire holds more than 550,000 clones, roughly nine tenths seen once, with 24% in the top ten. Sequencing was done on a sample of naive CD8+ T cells sorted from blood. The chain couples TRBV7-9 to TRBJ2-7; D perhaps matches TRBD2 (7 bases). The sequence derives from a man between 25 and 39 years old in good health. The DNA of the CDR3 is TGTGCCAGCAGCGGACCACGGGGGGCTAGCTCCTACGAGCAGTACTTC. Translating gives CASSGPRGASSYEQYF.